Each of the 10 T cell receptor beta chains below was sequenced from the same sample in a study of shared clonotypes between healthy human individuals (dated by TCRdb to 2018 to 2020). The method behind the library was the immunoSEQ multiplex PCR assay. TCRdb carries this immuneACCESS record with in-frame sequences only. Its versions omit some clonotypes, under half of them owing to an unresolved V gene in the studies checked, with the rest unexplained. This sample holds approximately 320,000 clones; around two thirds were observed only once. 10% of the sample rests with the top ten. Input material: memory CD4+ T cells sorted from blood. This sample's cell subset or site label indicates: CD45RA-negative fraction. All receptors derive from a young man in good health.

The chain is built from TRBV29-1 and TRBJ2-2, with D possibly matching TRBD2 (6 bases). Germline V gene data show CDR1 as SQVTM and CDR2 as ANQGSEA. V was pared by 5 bases and J by 3 bases, with 13 bases between. The CDR3 runs 14 residues. CDR3 sequence (DNA): TGCAGCGTTAAGACTAGGTTCGACACCGGGGAGCTGTTTTTT. Translated: CSVKTRFDTGELFF.

This rearrangement joins TRBV4-3 to TRBJ2-5; tentatively, D is TRBD1 (6 bases). The CDR3 spans 20 residues. Germline loops: CDR1 LGHNA, CDR2 YSLEER. The V gene lost 1 base and the J gene lost 0 bases, with 24 bases spanning the gap. Here the CDR3 DNA reads TGCGCCAGCAGCCAAGTAGCTTCCAGGGGCGCTTGGGGGTACCAAGAGACCCAGTACTTC. Its translation: CASSQVASRGAWGYQETQYF.

This rearrangement joins TRBV10-3 to TRBJ2-2, with a weak D call TRBD1 (6 bases). This CDR3 has 15 residues. Germline V gene sequence: CDR1 ENHRY, CDR2 SYGVKD. With 8 bases removed from V and 7 bases from J, the gap between germline ends came to 20 bases. Here the CDR3 reads CAIQGTRGTGGELFF. The CDR3, as DNA: TGTGCCATCCAGGGGACCAGGGGTACGGGCGGGGAGCTGTTTTTT.

This chain links TRBV25-1 with TRBJ2-7; D gene uncertain. From germline, CDR1 is MGHDK and CDR2 SYGVNS. The length of the CDR3 is 12 residues. The V and J ends lost 1 base and 3 bases respectively, with 4 bases between them. CDR3 loop: CASSESVYEQYF. The CDR3 bases are TGTGCCAGCAGTGAATCTGTCTACGAGCAGTACTTC.

DNA for the CDR3: TGTGCCAGCAGCGCAGGGCTCAATCAGCCCCAGCATTTT. This sequence encodes CASSAGLNQPQHF. The J gene is TRBJ1-5, the V gene TRBV14; D may be TRBD1 (5 bases). This CDR3 is 13 amino acids long. V lost 5 bases and J 3 bases, leaving 8 bases between the germline ends. In germline, CDR1 is SGHDN, CDR2 FVKESK.

The chain links TRBV7-9 to TRBJ2-1; 11 bases match TRBD2. V shed 8 bases and J 4 bases; nucleotides not matched to a gene: 1. Germline lookup yields CDR1 SEHNR and CDR2 FQNEAQ (reference sequence). The CDR3 is 13 residues long. CDR3 protein: CASRLAGYNEQFF. The CDR3 nucleotides read TGTGCCAGCCGACTAGCGGGGTACAATGAGCAGTTCTTC.

This clone has just a few counts. The gene calls are TRBV28 and TRBJ2-7; D may correspond to TRBD1 or TRBD2 (5 bases each). The germline V gene encodes CDR1 MDHEN and CDR2 SYDVKM. V shed 3 bases and J shed 3 bases, with 21 bases lying between them. The CDR3 totals 17 residues. The CDR3 loop is CASSFVIQWDGDYEQYF. The CDR3 coding sequence is TGTGCCAGCAGTTTCGTAATACAGTGGGACGGAGACTACGAGCAGTACTTC.

The V call is TRBV6-1, the J call TRBJ1-1; unclear D gene. V gave up 5 bases and J gave up 1 base, with 8 bases separating them. This CDR3 comprises 13 residues. Germline V gene data show CDR1 as MNHNS and CDR2 as SASEGT. CDR3 nucleotides: TGTGCCAGCAGTTTACAGCCGAACACTGAAGCTTTCTTT. Amino acid sequence: CASSLQPNTEAFF.

This clone was recorded once. Distinct nucleotide sequences in the sample also encode this CDR3. The chain has TRBV18 and TRBJ2-1, with D unresolved. V shed 3 bases and J shed 5 bases, with 8 bases lying between them. The CDR3 contains 13 residues. Germline-derived CDR1 and CDR2 are KGHSH and LQKENI. The CDR3 sequence: CASSPIRNNEQFF. DNA of the CDR3: TGTGCCAGCTCACCGATTAGGAACAATGAGCAGTTCTTC.

The V call is TRBV4-3, the J call TRBJ2-1; TRBD2 matches 9 bases. The CDR3 extends over 16 amino acids. J was trimmed by 7 bases and V by 4 bases; bases with no gene match: 11. Germline-derived CDR1 and CDR2 are LGHNA and YSLEER. CDR3 residues: CASSRLGAGGGNEQFF. As DNA, the CDR3 is TGCGCCAGCAGCCGACTGGGCGCGGGAGGGGGGAATGAGCAGTTCTTC.